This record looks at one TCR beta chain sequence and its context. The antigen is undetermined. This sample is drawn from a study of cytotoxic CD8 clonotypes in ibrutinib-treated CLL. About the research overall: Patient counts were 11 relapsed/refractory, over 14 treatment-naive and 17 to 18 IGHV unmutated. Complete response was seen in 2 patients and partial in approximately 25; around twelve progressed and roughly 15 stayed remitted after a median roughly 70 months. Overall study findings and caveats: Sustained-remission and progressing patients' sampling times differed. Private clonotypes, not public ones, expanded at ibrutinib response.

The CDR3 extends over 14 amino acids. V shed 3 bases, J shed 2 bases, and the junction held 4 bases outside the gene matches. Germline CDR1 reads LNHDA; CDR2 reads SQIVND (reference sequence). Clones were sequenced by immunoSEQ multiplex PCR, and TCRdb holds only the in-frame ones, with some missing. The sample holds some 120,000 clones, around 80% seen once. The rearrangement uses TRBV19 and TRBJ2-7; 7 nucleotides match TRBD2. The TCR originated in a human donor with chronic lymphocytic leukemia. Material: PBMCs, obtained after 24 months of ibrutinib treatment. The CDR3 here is CASSIGGDTYEQYF. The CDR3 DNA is TGTGCCAGTAGTATTGGGGGGGATACCTACGAGCAGTACTTC.